This is a list of T cell receptor beta chains from one sample in a study of cytomegalovirus exposure and HLA in healthy donors. TCRdb keeps only in-frame clones here, not all; method: immunoSEQ multiplex PCR. The profile shows over 200,000 clones, about 81% of them singletons. The sequencing input was PBMCs. The source is a man aged 35-49 years in good health and CMV-seropositive. CDR3s include the opening cysteine and the closing phenylalanine or tryptophan. The order of the fields is CDR3 protein, CDR3 DNA, J gene, V gene, D gene, clone size. A D gene is named only where the DNA matches it firmly. Rows give clone size only sometimes, using once, few, many, or a class for an expanded clone.

CDR3: CAWSLPVANYGYTF
DNA: TGTGCCTGGAGTCTCCCCGTAGCTAACTATGGCTACACCTTC
J: TRBJ1-2
V: TRBV30
D: NA
size: NA

CDR3: CASRGTDSSGNTIYF
DNA: TGTGCCAGTAGGGGGACAGATAGCTCTGGAAACACCATATATTTT
J: TRBJ1-3
V: TRBV19
D: TRBD1
size: NA

CDR3: CASSIVGGDDEQFF
DNA: TGTGCCAGTAGTATAGTTGGCGGCGACGATGAGCAGTTCTTC
J: TRBJ2-1
V: TRBV19
D: NA
size: once

CDR3: CAVGRGAYNEQFF
DNA: TGTGCCGTTGGTCGCGGGGCCTACAATGAGCAGTTCTTC
J: TRBJ2-1
V: TRBV7-9
D: NA
size: NA

CDR3: CAWSGYTGNQPQHF
DNA: TGTGCCTGGAGTGGGTACACAGGGAATCAGCCCCAGCATTTT
J: TRBJ1-5
V: TRBV30
D: NA
size: NA

CDR3: CASSFGQGNYEQYF
DNA: TGCGCCAGCAGCTTTGGACAGGGGAATTACGAGCAGTACTTC
J: TRBJ2-7
V: TRBV5-1
D: TRBD1
size: few

CDR3: CASSTGLAGGNEQFF
DNA: TGCGCCAGCAGCACGGGACTAGCGGGTGGTAATGAGCAGTTCTTC
J: TRBJ2-1
V: TRBV5-1
D: TRBD2
size: NA

CDR3: CAISEDLTIGQGGYGYTF
DNA: TGTGCCATCAGTGAGGACCTCACTATCGGACAGGGGGGCTATGGCTACACCTTC
J: TRBJ1-2
V: TRBV10-3
D: TRBD1
size: NA

CDR3: CASSLEAGGTDTQYF
DNA: TGCGCCAGCAGCTTAGAGGCGGGAGGAACAGATACGCAGTATTTT
J: TRBJ2-3
V: TRBV5-1
D: TRBD2
size: NA

CDR3: CASSHPRDRGSTEAFF
DNA: TGCGCCAGCAGCCATCCCCGGGACAGGGGGTCCACTGAAGCTTTCTTT
J: TRBJ1-1
V: TRBV4-1
D: TRBD1
size: NA

CDR3: CASSMILTDRGLSNEQFF
DNA: TGTGCCAGCAGTATGATACTCACTGACAGGGGGCTAAGCAATGAGCAGTTCTTC
J: TRBJ2-1
V: TRBV27
D: TRBD1
size: NA

CDR3: CASSLGGDTEAFF
DNA: TGTGCCAGCAGCTTAGGGGGAGACACTGAAGCTTTCTTT
J: TRBJ1-1
V: TRBV7-6
D: NA
size: NA

CDR3: CASRRISGNTIYF
DNA: TGTGCCAGCAGGCGGATCTCTGGAAACACCATATATTTT
J: TRBJ1-3
V: TRBV6-5
D: NA
size: NA

CDR3: CASSPSPRGSTDTQYF
DNA: TGTGCCAGTAGTCCCTCCCCCCGGGGGAGCACAGATACGCAGTATTTT
J: TRBJ2-3
V: TRBV19
D: NA
size: NA

CDR3: CASSLALITEAFF
DNA: TGCGCCAGCAGCTTGGCCCTAATCACTGAAGCTTTCTTT
J: TRBJ1-1
V: TRBV5-1
D: NA
size: NA

CDR3: CASSSGLATYNEQFF
DNA: TGTGCCAGCAGTTCGGGACTAGCGACCTACAATGAGCAGTTCTTC
J: TRBJ2-1
V: TRBV27
D: TRBD2
size: NA

CDR3: CASSVDSGSFGANVLTF
DNA: TGTGCCAGCAGCGTAGACAGCGGGAGCTTTGGGGCCAACGTCCTGACTTTC
J: TRBJ2-6
V: TRBV9
D: TRBD2
size: few

CDR3: CATSRDSQRGSYEQYF
DNA: TGTGCCACCAGCAGAGATAGCCAGCGGGGCTCCTACGAGCAGTACTTC
J: TRBJ2-7
V: TRBV15
D: TRBD2
size: NA

CDR3: CASSATSGQVISGNTIYF
DNA: TGTGCCAGCAGCGCCACCTCGGGACAGGTGATCTCTGGAAACACCATATATTTT
J: TRBJ1-3
V: TRBV9
D: TRBD1
size: NA

CDR3: CASSSRDRGPNTEAFF
DNA: TGTGCCAGCAGCTCCCGGGACAGGGGTCCTAACACTGAAGCTTTCTTT
J: TRBJ1-1
V: TRBV11-3
D: TRBD1
size: NA

CDR3: CASSPVQKSTDTQYF
DNA: TGTGCCAGCTCACCAGTCCAGAAAAGCACAGATACGCAGTATTTT
J: TRBJ2-3
V: TRBV18
D: NA
size: NA

CDR3: CASSIGWDRGFDQPQHF
DNA: TGTGCCAGTAGTATCGGTTGGGACAGGGGGTTTGATCAGCCCCAGCATTTT
J: TRBJ1-5
V: TRBV19
D: TRBD1
size: NA

CDR3: CASSESQGALSPLHF
DNA: TGTGCCAGCAGTGAATCACAGGGGGCACTATCACCCCTCCACTTT
J: TRBJ1-6
V: TRBV25-1
D: TRBD1
size: NA

CDR3: CASSSELAGGGTGELFF
DNA: TGTGCCAGCAGCTCCGAACTAGCGGGAGGAGGTACCGGGGAGCTGTTTTTT
J: TRBJ2-2
V: TRBV7-3
D: TRBD2
size: few